This is a list of T cell receptor beta chains from one sample in a study of cytomegalovirus exposure and HLA in healthy donors. Data came from immunoSEQ multiplex PCR; TCRdb stores just in-frame clones and leaves some out. The sample contains 150,000 to 200,000 clones, approximately 88% of which appear only once. The sequenced sample consisted of PBMCs. The receptors derive from a boy aged 5 to 17 in good health and CMV-seronegative. The CDR3 runs from the conserved cysteine through the conserved F or W. Each record gives: clone size, J gene, V gene, D gene, CDR3 protein, CDR3 DNA. D genes are given only for firm matches. Not all rows give a size; the values are once, few, many and, for expanded clones, a class.

. | TRBJ2-1 | TRBV9 | TRBD2 | CASSPRVAGDYNEQFF | TGTGCCAGCAGCCCCCGGGTAGCGGGAGACTACAATGAGCAGTTCTTC
. | TRBJ2-7 | TRBV19 | TRBD1 | CATRRGPSYEQYF | TGTGCCACCCGTAGGGGGCCCTCCTACGAGCAGTACTTC
. | TRBJ2-2 | TRBV18 | . | CASSPEGDTGELFF | TGTGCCAGCTCACCTGAAGGGGACACCGGGGAGCTGTTTTTT
. | TRBJ1-3 | TRBV5-1 | TRBD1 | CASSLQGASGNTIYF | TGCGCCAGCAGCTTACAGGGGGCCTCTGGAAACACCATATATTTT
few | TRBJ2-1 | TRBV28 | TRBD2 | CASSSYASRTSGRASSYNEQFF | TGTGCCAGCAGTTCTTATGCCTCACGGACTAGCGGGAGGGCAAGCTCCTACAATGAGCAGTTCTTC
. | TRBJ1-5 | TRBV7-3 | . | CASSLTADQPQHF | TGTGCCAGCAGCTTAACGGCGGATCAGCCCCAGCATTTT
. | TRBJ1-1 | TRBV2 | . | CASSEVRGRVNTEAFF | TGTGCCAGCAGTGAAGTTAGGGGAAGGGTGAACACTGAAGCTTTCTTT
. | TRBJ1-2 | TRBV4-1 | . | CASSQNEAGLHYGYTF | TGCGCCAGCAGCCAAAACGAGGCGGGACTTCACTATGGCTACACCTTC
. | TRBJ2-5 | TRBV9 | . | CASSDRDGTQYF | TGTGCCAGCAGCGACAGGGATGGGACCCAGTACTTC
few | TRBJ1-1 | TRBV5-6 | . | CASSFVGGNLGAFF | TGTGCCAGCAGCTTTGTCGGCGGGAACCTTGGGGCTTTCTTT
. | TRBJ2-3 | TRBV5-4 | TRBD1 | CASSGQGLIGTDTQYF | TGTGCCAGCAGCGGACAGGGTCTCATTGGGACAGATACGCAGTATTTT
. | TRBJ1-5 | TRBV6-5 | . | CASSPIRGSNQPQHF | TGTGCCAGCAGTCCTATCCGGGGGAGCAATCAGCCCCAGCATTTT
. | TRBJ1-2 | TRBV28 | . | CASRPRFRVKYGYTF | TGTGCCAGCAGACCCCGATTCAGGGTAAAATATGGCTACACCTTC
. | TRBJ1-1 | TRBV15 | . | CATSRPWGGQEQQNTEAFF | TGTGCCACCAGCAGACCGTGGGGGGGCCAAGAACAGCAGAACACTGAAGCTTTCTTT
. | TRBJ2-7 | TRBV10-1 | TRBD1 | CASSAWDRVLYEQYF | TGCGCCAGCAGTGCTTGGGACAGGGTACTCTACGAGCAGTACTTC
. | TRBJ1-5 | TRBV6-1 | TRBD1 | CASRDRDLYQPQHF | TGTGCCAGCAGGGACAGGGATCTTTATCAGCCCCAGCATTTT
. | TRBJ1-4 | TRBV27 | . | CASSFYGGTDNEKLFF | TGTGCCAGCAGTTTTTACGGGGGGACGGATAATGAAAAACTGTTTTTT
once | TRBJ2-1 | TRBV15 | . | CATSIGGGGIDEQFF | TGTGCCACCAGCATCGGAGGGGGGGGTATTGATGAGCAGTTCTTC
. | TRBJ2-7 | TRBV2 | . | CATESARRVLDEQYF | TGTGCCACCGAGAGTGCGAGGAGGGTCCTGGACGAGCAGTACTTC
. | TRBJ1-1 | TRBV25-1 | . | CASTVNTEAFF | TGTGCCAGCACCGTGAACACTGAAGCTTTCTTT
. | TRBJ2-7 | TRBV2 | . | CASSEAWAGNPYEQYF | TGTGCCAGCAGTGAAGCGTGGGCGGGGAACCCCTACGAGCAGTACTTC
once | TRBJ2-6 | TRBV5-1 | . | CASSFYAGQGAGANVLTF | TGCGCCAGCAGCTTCTACGCAGGGCAGGGTGCTGGGGCCAACGTCCTGACTTTC
. | TRBJ1-2 | TRBV27 | . | CASSLGAGPNYGYTF | TGTGCCAGCAGTTTAGGAGCAGGGCCTAACTATGGCTACACCTTC
. | TRBJ1-6 | TRBV21-1 | . | CASSRTGTGPLLGFSPLHF | TGTGCCAGCAGCAGGACCGGGACAGGGCCCCTGCTGGGTTTCTCACCCCTCCACTTT
once | TRBJ2-3 | TRBV11-1 | TRBD1 | CASSSGQVLPNTDTQYF | TGTGCCAGCAGCTCGGGACAGGTGCTCCCTAACACAGATACGCAGTATTTT
. | TRBJ2-7 | TRBV30 | TRBD2 | CAWIGGGGSEQYF | TGTGCCTGGATAGGCGGGGGGGGGAGCGAGCAGTACTTC
. | TRBJ1-4 | TRBV2 | . | CASIRDTQTNEKLFF | TGTGCCAGCATCCGGGACACCCAAACTAATGAAAAACTGTTTTTT
. | TRBJ2-7 | TRBV7-6 | . | CASSLRQGSSYEQYF | TGTGCCAGCAGCTTAAGGCAGGGGTCTTCCTACGAGCAGTACTTC
once | TRBJ1-2 | TRBV30 | TRBD1 | CAWRPQGAMGYTF | TGTGCCTGGAGGCCCCAGGGGGCGATGGGCTACACCTTC
. | TRBJ2-7 | TRBV7-9 | TRBD2 | CASSYGTRVYEQYF | TGTGCCAGCAGCTACGGGACTAGGGTGTACGAGCAGTACTTC
. | TRBJ1-6 | TRBV27 | . | CASSLPGDNSPLHF | TGTGCCAGCAGTTTACCAGGGGACAATTCACCCCTCCACTTT
. | TRBJ2-7 | TRBV11-2 | . | CASSYGQITYEQYF | TGTGCCAGCAGCTACGGACAGATTACCTACGAGCAGTACTTC
. | TRBJ1-2 | TRBV19 | . | CASRDSNYGYTF | TGTGCCAGTAGGGACAGCAACTATGGCTACACCTTC
. | TRBJ1-3 | TRBV30 | . | CAWRPGGPLDTIYF | TGTGCCTGGAGACCAGGAGGCCCCCTGGACACCATATATTTT